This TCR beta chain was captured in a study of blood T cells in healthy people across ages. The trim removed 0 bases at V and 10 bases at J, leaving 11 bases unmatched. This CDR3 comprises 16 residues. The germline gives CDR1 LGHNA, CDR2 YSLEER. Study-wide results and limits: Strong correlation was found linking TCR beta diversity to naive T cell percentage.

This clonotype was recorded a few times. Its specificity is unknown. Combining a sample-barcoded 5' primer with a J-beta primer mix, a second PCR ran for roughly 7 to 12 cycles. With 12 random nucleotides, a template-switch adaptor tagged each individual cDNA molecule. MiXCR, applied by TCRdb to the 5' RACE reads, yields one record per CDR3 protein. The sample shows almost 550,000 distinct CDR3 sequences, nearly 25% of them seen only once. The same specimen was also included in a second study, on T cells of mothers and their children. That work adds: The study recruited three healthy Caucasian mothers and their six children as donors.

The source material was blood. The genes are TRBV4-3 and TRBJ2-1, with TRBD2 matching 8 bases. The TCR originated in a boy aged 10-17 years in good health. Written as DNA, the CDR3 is TGCGCCAGCAGCCAAGATCACCGGGGGGGAGATCGGGAGCAGTTCTTC. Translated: CASSQDHRGGDREQFF.